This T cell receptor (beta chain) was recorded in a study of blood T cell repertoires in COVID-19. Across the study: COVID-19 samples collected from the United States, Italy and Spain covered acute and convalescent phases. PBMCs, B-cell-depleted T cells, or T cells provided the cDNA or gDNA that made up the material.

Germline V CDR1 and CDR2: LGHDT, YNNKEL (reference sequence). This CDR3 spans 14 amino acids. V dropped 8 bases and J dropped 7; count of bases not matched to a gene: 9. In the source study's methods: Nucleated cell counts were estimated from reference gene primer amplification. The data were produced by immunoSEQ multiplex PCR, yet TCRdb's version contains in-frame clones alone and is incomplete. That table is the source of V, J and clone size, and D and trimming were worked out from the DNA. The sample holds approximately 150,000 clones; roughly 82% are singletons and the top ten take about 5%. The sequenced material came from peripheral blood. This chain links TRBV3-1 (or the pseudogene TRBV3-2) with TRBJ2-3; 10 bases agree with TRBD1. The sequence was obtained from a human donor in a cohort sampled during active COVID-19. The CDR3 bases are TGTGCCAGCCAAGCAGGACAGGGGGTAAATACGCAGTATTTT. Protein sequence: CASQAGQGVNTQYF.